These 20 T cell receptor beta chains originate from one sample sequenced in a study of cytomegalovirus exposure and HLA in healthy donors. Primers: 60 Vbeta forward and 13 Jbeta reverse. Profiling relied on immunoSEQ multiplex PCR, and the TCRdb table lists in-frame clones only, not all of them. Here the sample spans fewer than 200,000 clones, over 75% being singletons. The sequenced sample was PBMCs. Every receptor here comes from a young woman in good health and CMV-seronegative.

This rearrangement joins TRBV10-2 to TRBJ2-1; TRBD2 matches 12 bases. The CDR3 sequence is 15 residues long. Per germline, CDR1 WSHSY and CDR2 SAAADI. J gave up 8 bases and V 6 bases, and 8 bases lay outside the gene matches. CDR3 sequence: CASRLAGGPVHEQFF. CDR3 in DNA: TGCGCCAGCAGACTAGCGGGAGGTCCAGTCCATGAGCAGTTCTTC.

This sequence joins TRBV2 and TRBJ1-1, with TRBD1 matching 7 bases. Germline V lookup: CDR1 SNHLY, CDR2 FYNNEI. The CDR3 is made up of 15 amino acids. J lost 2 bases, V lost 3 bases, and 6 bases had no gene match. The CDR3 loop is CASSDQGTANTEAFF. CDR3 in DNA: TGTGCCAGCAGTGACCAGGGGACAGCTAACACTGAAGCTTTCTTT.

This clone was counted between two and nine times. This CDR3 is CASSIRTSPLETQYF. In DNA form, the CDR3 reads TGTGCCAGTAGTATAAGGACTTCCCCCTTGGAGACCCAGTACTTC. The chain is built from TRBV19 and TRBJ2-5, with a weak D call TRBD2 (5 bases). V was shortened by 2 bases and J by 5 bases, with 15 bases between the two germline ends. Germline V gene sequence: CDR1 LNHDA, CDR2 SQIVND (reference sequence). This CDR3 contains 15 residues.

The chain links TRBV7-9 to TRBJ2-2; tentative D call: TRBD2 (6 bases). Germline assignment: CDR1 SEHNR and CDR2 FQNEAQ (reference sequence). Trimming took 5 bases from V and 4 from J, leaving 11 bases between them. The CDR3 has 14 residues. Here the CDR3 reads CASSAPGATGELFF. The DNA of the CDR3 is TGTGCCAGCAGCGCACCGGGAGCCACCGGGGAGCTGTTTTTT.

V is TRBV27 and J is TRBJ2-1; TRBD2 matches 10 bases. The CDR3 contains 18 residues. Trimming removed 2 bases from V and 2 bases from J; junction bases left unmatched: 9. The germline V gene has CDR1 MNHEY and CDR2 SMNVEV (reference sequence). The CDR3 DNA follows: TGTGCCAGCAGTTTAGTCCTAGCGGGAGCTCTGGCCTACAATGAGCAGTTCTTC. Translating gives CASSLVLAGALAYNEQFF.

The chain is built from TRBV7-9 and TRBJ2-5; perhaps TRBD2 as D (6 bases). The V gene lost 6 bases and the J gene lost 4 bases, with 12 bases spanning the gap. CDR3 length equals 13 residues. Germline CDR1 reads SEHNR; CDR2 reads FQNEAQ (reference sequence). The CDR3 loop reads CASSLAEGETQYF. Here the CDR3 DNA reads TGTGCCAGCAGTCTCGCGGAGGGAGAGACCCAGTACTTC.

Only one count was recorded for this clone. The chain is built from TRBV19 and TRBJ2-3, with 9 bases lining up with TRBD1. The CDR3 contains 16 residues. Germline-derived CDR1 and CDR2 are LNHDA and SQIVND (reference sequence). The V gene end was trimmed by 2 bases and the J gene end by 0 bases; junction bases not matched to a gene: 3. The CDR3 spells CASSIRTGASTDTQYF. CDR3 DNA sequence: TGTGCCAGTAGTATACGGACAGGGGCTAGCACAGATACGCAGTATTTT.

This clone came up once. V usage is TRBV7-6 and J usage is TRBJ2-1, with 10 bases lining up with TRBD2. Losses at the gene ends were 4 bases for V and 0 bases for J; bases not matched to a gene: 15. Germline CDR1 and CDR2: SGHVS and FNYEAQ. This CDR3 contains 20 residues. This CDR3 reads CASSSPASPSGSNSYNEQFF. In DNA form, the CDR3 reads TGTGCCAGCAGCTCCCCAGCATCACCTAGCGGGAGTAACTCCTACAATGAGCAGTTCTTC.

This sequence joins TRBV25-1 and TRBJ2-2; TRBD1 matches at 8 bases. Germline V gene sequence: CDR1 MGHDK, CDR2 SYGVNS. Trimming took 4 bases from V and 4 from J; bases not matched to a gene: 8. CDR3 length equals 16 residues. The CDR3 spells CASSASRGLLTGELFF. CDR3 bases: TGTGCCAGCAGTGCCTCCAGGGGGCTTCTCACCGGGGAGCTGTTTTTT.

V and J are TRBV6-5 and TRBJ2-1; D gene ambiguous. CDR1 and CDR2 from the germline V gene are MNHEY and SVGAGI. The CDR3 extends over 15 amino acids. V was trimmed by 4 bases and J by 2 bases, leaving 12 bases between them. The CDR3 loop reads CASSSGQTAYNEQFF. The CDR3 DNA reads TGTGCCAGCAGTTCGGGTCAGACGGCCTACAATGAGCAGTTCTTC.

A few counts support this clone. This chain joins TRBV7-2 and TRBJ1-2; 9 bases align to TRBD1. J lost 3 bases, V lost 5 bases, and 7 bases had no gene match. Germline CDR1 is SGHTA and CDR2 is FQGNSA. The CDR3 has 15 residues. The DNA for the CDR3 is TGTGCCAGCAGCGGAGGGACAGGGTTGCACTATGGCTACACCTTC. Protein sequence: CASSGGTGLHYGYTF.

The CDR3 here is CASSLVQQETQYF. The CDR3 nucleotides are TGTGCCAGCAGCTTAGTACAGCAAGAGACCCAGTACTTC. This chain connects TRBV11-2 to TRBJ2-5; the D is unclear. Between the trimmed V and J ends, which lost 1 base and 2 bases, there was a span of 5 bases. The CDR3 covers 13 residues. Germline loops: CDR1 SGHAT, CDR2 FQNNGV.

CDR3 in amino acids: CASSLMGQGETQYF. The CDR3 DNA reads as TGTGCCAGCAGCTTAATGGGACAGGGGGAGACCCAGTACTTC. The J gene is TRBJ2-5, the V gene TRBV7-3, with 10 bases aligning to TRBD1. The CDR3 extends over 14 amino acids. After removal of 1 base from V and 5 bases from J, the junction contained 1 base not matched to a gene. The germline CDR1 and CDR2 sequences are SGHTA and FQGTGA.

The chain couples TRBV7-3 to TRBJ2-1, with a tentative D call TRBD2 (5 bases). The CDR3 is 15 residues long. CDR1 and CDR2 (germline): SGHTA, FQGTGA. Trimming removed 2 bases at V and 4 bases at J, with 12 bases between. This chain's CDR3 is CASSLGASSYNEQFF. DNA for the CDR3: TGTGCCAGCAGCTTAGGTGCTAGCTCTTACAATGAGCAGTTCTTC.

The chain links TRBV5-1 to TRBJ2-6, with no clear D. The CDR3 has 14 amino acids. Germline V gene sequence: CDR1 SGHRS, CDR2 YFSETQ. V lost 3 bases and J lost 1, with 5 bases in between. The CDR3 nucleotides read TGCGCCAGCAGCTCGCGGTCTGGGGCCAACGTCCTGACTTTC. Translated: CASSSRSGANVLTF. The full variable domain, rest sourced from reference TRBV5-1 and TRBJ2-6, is KAGVTQTPRYLIKTRGQQVTLSCSPISGHRSVSWYQQTPGQGLQFLFEYFSETQRNKGNFPGRFSGRQFSNSRSEMNVSTLELGDSALYLCASSSRSGANVLTFGAGSRLTVL.

The CDR3 bases are TGTGCCAGCACCCCTAGGGTCGGGGACAGGGGCATCCGTAGCAATCAGCCCCAGCATTTT. Translating gives CASTPRVGDRGIRSNQPQHF. This rearrangement joins TRBV28 to TRBJ1-5; 10 bases fit TRBD1. From germline, CDR1 is MDHEN and CDR2 SYDVKM. The V segment lost 7 bases and the J segment 0 bases; nucleotides outside the gene matches: 18. CDR3 length equals 20 residues.

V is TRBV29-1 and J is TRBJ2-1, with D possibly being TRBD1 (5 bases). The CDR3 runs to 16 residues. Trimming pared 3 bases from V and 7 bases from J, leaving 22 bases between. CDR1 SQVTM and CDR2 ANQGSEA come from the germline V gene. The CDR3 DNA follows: TGCAGCGTTGACCGGCGGTGGCAGGGCATCGTAAATGAGCAGTTCTTC. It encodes CSVDRRWQGIVNEQFF.

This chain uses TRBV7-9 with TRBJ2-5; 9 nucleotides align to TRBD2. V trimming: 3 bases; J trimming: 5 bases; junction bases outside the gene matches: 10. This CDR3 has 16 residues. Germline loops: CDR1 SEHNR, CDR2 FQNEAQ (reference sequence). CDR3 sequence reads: CASSLTSAGGRETQYF. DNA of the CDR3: TGTGCCAGCAGCTTGACTTCTGCGGGAGGGCGGGAGACCCAGTACTTC.

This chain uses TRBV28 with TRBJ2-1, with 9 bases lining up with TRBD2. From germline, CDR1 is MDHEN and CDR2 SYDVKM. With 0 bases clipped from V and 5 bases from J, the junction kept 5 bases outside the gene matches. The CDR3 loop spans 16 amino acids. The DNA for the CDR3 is TGTGCCAGCAGTTTATGGGCTAGCGGGAAGAACAATGAGCAGTTCTTC. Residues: CASSLWASGKNNEQFF. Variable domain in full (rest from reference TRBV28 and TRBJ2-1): DVKVTQSSRYLVKRTGEKVFLECVQDMDHENMFWYRQDPGLGLRLIYFSYDVKMKEKGDIPEGYSVSREKKERFSLILESASTNQTSMYLCASSLWASGKNNEQFFGPGTRLTVL.

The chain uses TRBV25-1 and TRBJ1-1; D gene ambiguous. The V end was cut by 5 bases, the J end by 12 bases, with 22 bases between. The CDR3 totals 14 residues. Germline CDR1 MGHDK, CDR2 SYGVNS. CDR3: CASSPDSGGFKTFF. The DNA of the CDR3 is TGTGCCAGCAGTCCGGACTCTGGTGGGTTTAAAACTTTCTTT.